This entry describes one T cell receptor beta chain. This record comes from a study of OX40 agonist ivuxolimab in advanced cancers. Here immunoSEQ multiplex PCR was the method, and the copy in TCRdb shows in-frame clones only, minus some. The sample lists roughly 100,000 clones, around 87% occurring once. Germline V CDR1 and CDR2: MNHEY, SVGAGI. The CDR3 runs 15 residues. The J segment lost 6 bases and the V segment lost 2 bases, leaving 8 bases of the junction unmatched. The clonotype comes from an adult with an advanced solid tumor such as melanoma, head and neck, liver or kidney cancer. The chain combines TRBV6-5 with TRBJ2-7; 9 bases fit TRBD1. Sequenced here: CD4+ or CD8+ T cells sorted from blood, sampled in a trial of the OX40 agonist ivuxolimab. The CDR3 DNA follows: TGTGCCAGCAGTTACCTCACGACAGGGGGATCCGAGCAGTACTTC. It codes for CASSYLTTGGSEQYF.